Following are 2 T cell receptor beta chains from one sample sequenced in a study of cytomegalovirus exposure and HLA in healthy donors. Both 60 Vbeta primers and 13 Jbeta primers went into the PCR. Libraries were prepared by immunoSEQ multiplex PCR; TCRdb keeps only in-frame clonotypes and omits some of them. The sample lists about 200,000 clones, approximately 86% occurring once. Material: PBMCs. Receptors were obtained from a young woman in good health and CMV-seronegative.

This clone was counted only a few times. V gene TRBV9 combines with J gene TRBJ2-5; perhaps TRBD1 as D (5 bases). Germline assignment: CDR1 SGDLS and CDR2 YYNGEE. V dropped 3 bases and J dropped 4 bases, with 10 bases sitting between them. CDR3 size: 13 residues. The CDR3 sequence: CASSAQGAETQYF. The CDR3 DNA is TGTGCCAGCAGCGCTCAGGGCGCAGAGACCCAGTACTTC.

The chain carries TRBV18 and TRBJ2-5, with 8 bases fitting TRBD1. The V segment lost 1 base and the J segment 3 bases; nucleotides outside the gene matches: 4. The CDR3 runs to 15 residues. CDR1 and CDR2 from the germline V gene are KGHSH and LQKENI. The CDR3 loop is CASSPRQGAEETQYF. The CDR3 coding sequence is TGTGCCAGCTCACCACGCCAGGGGGCAGAAGAGACCCAGTACTTC.